What follows are 25 T cell receptor beta chains derived from one specimen sequenced in a study of shared clonotypes between healthy human individuals. Only in-frame clones appear in the TCRdb table, and some are missing; sequencing was by immunoSEQ multiplex PCR. The repertoire includes some 2 million clones, 95% of them detected once, and roughly 0.13% sits in the top ten. Sequenced material: naive CD4+ T cells sorted from blood. Subset specified: CD45RA+ positively selected. These receptors all come from a young man in good health.

The V and J genes are TRBV7-2 and TRBJ2-5; TRBD2 aligns across 8 bases. CDR3 length equals 17 residues. With V trimmed by 1 base and J by 0 bases, 7 bases remained unmatched. Germline loops: CDR1 SGHTA, CDR2 FQGNSA. CDR3: CASSLGGVAGYQETQYF. CDR3 sequence (DNA): TGTGCCAGCAGCTTAGGAGGGGTAGCGGGGTACCAAGAGACCCAGTACTTC.

J is TRBJ2-5 and V is TRBV5-1, with D possibly TRBD1 on 5 matching bases. Trimming removed 0 bases at V and 8 bases at J, with 11 bases between. In germline, CDR1 is SGHRS, CDR2 YFSETQ. The CDR3 runs to 13 residues. This chain's CDR3 is CASSLGGLSTQYF. In nucleotides, the CDR3 is TGCGCCAGCAGCTTGGGGGGCTTATCTACCCAGTACTTC.

The chain combines TRBV7-2 with TRBJ2-3; 16 bases line up with TRBD2. The CDR3 totals 17 residues. From germline, CDR1 is SGHTA and CDR2 FQGNSA. Trimming at V came to 4 bases and at J to 4 bases, leaving 5 bases not matched to a gene. The DNA of the CDR3 is TGTGCCAGCAGCTCGGGACTAGCGGGAGGGAGTTCAGATACGCAGTATTTT. Amino acids: CASSSGLAGGSSDTQYF.

This clone was counted only a few times. In the same sample, other DNA sequences code for this CDR3. J is TRBJ2-2 and V is TRBV11-2; no definite D call. CDR1 SGHAT and CDR2 FQNNGV come from the germline V gene. V dropped 5 bases and J dropped 3 bases, with 7 bases sitting between them. The CDR3 is 13 residues long. Written as DNA, the CDR3 is TGTGCCAGCAGCCCTCTAGACACCGGGGAGCTGTTTTTT. Translation gives CASSPLDTGELFF. The full variable domain, rest sourced from reference TRBV11-2 and TRBJ2-2, is EAGVAQSPRYKIIEKRQSVAFWCNPISGHATLYWYQQILGQGPKLLIQFQNNGVVDDSQLPKDRFSAERLKGVDSTLKIQPAKLEDSAVYLCASSPLDTGELFFGEGSRLTVL.

Comments on this clone: A much larger clone differs from this one at a single base, so this may be a read error. This chain connects TRBV27 to TRBJ1-1; D might be TRBD1 (5 bases). The CDR3 extends over 15 amino acids. From germline, CDR1 is MNHEY and CDR2 SMNVEV (reference sequence). The CDR3 nucleotides read TGTGCCAGCAGTTTATCTGCCCCAGGGAACACTGGAGCTTTCTTT. Protein: CASSLSAPGNTGAFF.

There are a few counts of this clone. A junction boundary mismatches the germline segment, possibly from a read error. V usage is TRBV7-7 and J usage is TRBJ2-2; D not resolved. The CDR3 runs to 13 residues. Looked up from germline, CDR1 is SSHAT and CDR2 is FNYEAQ (reference sequence). The CDR3 region has the DNA TGTGCTAGCAGCCCGTCTGGCACCGGGGAGCTGTTTTTT. It is translated as CASSPSGTGELFF.

The genes are TRBV28 and TRBJ1-6, with D perhaps matching TRBD1 (6 bases). V lost 8 bases to trimming and J lost 10 bases, with 18 bases between them. Germline CDR1 and CDR2: MDHEN and SYDVKM. The CDR3 is 14 amino acids. CDR3 sequence: CASWGRGAGSPLHF. CDR3 coding DNA: TGTGCCAGCTGGGGACGGGGGGCAGGGTCACCCCTCCACTTT.

The CDR3 sequence: CASSRQREEAFF. The DNA for the CDR3 is TGTGCCAGCAGCCGACAGCGGGAGGAAGCTTTCTTT. The chain is built from TRBV5-6 and TRBJ1-1; D is perhaps TRBD1 (5 bases). The CDR3 loop spans 12 amino acids. The germline V gene has CDR1 SGHDT and CDR2 YYEEEE. V was clipped by 4 bases and J by 8 bases, with 12 bases between them.

The V call is TRBV19, the J call TRBJ1-2; D unclear. The CDR3 is 13 amino acids. The germline V gene encodes CDR1 LNHDA and CDR2 SQIVND (reference sequence). Trimming pared 7 bases from V and 2 bases from J, leaving 11 bases between. CDR3 sequence: CASTVQSNYGYTF. As DNA, the CDR3 is TGTGCCAGTACTGTTCAGTCGAACTATGGCTACACCTTC.

This clone was seen a handful of times. Other DNA sequences in this specimen translate into the identical CDR3. The V call is TRBV5-1, the J call TRBJ2-1; D is unresolved. V was clipped by 2 bases and J by 3 bases, with 3 bases between them. Germline CDR1 and CDR2: SGHRS and YFSETQ. The CDR3 has 12 amino acids. CDR3 DNA sequence: TGCGCCAGCAGCTTAGACTACAATGAGCAGTTCTTC. It codes for CASSLDYNEQFF. The variable domain in full, completed from reference TRBV5-1 and TRBJ2-1, reads KAGVTQTPRYLIKTRGQQVTLSCSPISGHRSVSWYQQTPGQGLQFLFEYFSETQRNKGNFPGRFSGRQFSNSRSEMNVSTLELGDSALYLCASSLDYNEQFFGPGTRLTVL.

Worth noting for this clone: This specimen includes other DNA sequences encoding the same CDR3. In DNA form, the CDR3 reads TGTGCCAGCAGTTTATCCAGCACAGATACGCAGTATTTT. The encoded protein is CASSLSSTDTQYF. The V and J genes are TRBV28 and TRBJ2-3; D ambiguous. Germline V gene data show CDR1 as MDHEN and CDR2 as SYDVKM. Trimming pared 1 base from V and 0 bases from J, leaving 2 bases between. The CDR3 totals 13 residues. Full variable domain (remainder filled in from reference TRBV28 and TRBJ2-3): DVKVTQSSRYLVKRTGEKVFLECVQDMDHENMFWYRQDPGLGLRLIYFSYDVKMKEKGDIPEGYSVSREKKERFSLILESASTNQTSMYLCASSLSSTDTQYFGPGTRLTVL.

The chain recombines TRBV7-2 with TRBJ2-1; 13 bases are shared with TRBD2. Unmatched junction bases numbered 5, after V lost 5 bases and J lost 4 bases. Germline V gene lookup returns CDR1 SGHTA and CDR2 FQGNSA. The CDR3 covers 16 residues. Here the CDR3 reads CASSTRTSGSYNEQFF. DNA for the CDR3: TGTGCCAGCAGCACCAGGACTAGCGGGAGTTACAATGAGCAGTTCTTC.

This clone was detected a few times. This sequence joins TRBV19 and TRBJ2-5, with 11 bases matching TRBD2. This CDR3 spans 17 amino acids. Germline V gene sequence: CDR1 LNHDA, CDR2 SQIVND (reference sequence). The V gene end was trimmed by 1 base and the J gene end by 5 bases; junction bases not matched to a gene: 9. The CDR3 here is CASSIGYETSGTETQYF. The CDR3, as DNA: TGTGCCAGTAGTATAGGATACGAGACTAGCGGGACGGAGACCCAGTACTTC.

The chain combines TRBV21-1 with TRBJ2-1; whether TRBD2, the table's D call, matches the DNA was not checked. TRBV21-1 is described as a pseudogene. The CDR3 spans 14 residues. The CDR3 coding sequence is TGTGCCAGCAGCAAGGGGGGGCAGGACAATGAGCAGTTCTTC. Its translation is CASSKGGQDNEQFF.

The chain uses TRBV6-1 and TRBJ2-4, with D maybe TRBD1 (6 bases). The CDR3 covers 14 residues. V was clipped by 9 bases and J by 3 bases, with 15 bases between them. The germline V gene encodes CDR1 MNHNS and CDR2 SASEGT. DNA for the CDR3: TGTGCCAGTCTTTCAGGGGTGGGCAAAAACATTCAGTACTTC. Translation gives CASLSGVGKNIQYF.

The chain is built from TRBV7-9 and TRBJ1-5; 7 bases line up with TRBD1. CDR1 SEHNR and CDR2 FQNEAQ come from the germline V gene (reference sequence). The CDR3 loop spans 14 amino acids. Trimming took 5 bases from V and 6 from J; bases not matched to a gene: 7. DNA for the CDR3: TGTGCCAGCAGCATCCAGGGGGGGAGTCAGCCCCAGCATTTT. Translation gives CASSIQGGSQPQHF.

The count of this clone is one. The chain recombines TRBV18 with TRBJ2-2; unclear D gene. Trimming removed 3 bases from V and 0 bases from J, with 11 bases in between. The CDR3 sequence is 16 residues long. CDR1 and CDR2 (germline): KGHSH, LQKENI. The CDR3 nucleotides read TGTGCCAGCTCACCGGGCAGGCTTTCGAACACCGGGGAGCTGTTTTTT. It codes for CASSPGRLSNTGELFF.

This sequence joins TRBV29-1 and TRBJ2-7; 10 bases align to TRBD1. The J segment lost 3 bases and the V segment lost 7 bases, leaving 6 bases of the junction unmatched. There are 13 residues in the CDR3. Germline CDR1 reads SQVTM; CDR2 reads ANQGSEA. The CDR3 reads CSGRDRGIYEQYF. The CDR3 coding sequence is TGCAGCGGCCGGGACAGGGGAATCTACGAGCAGTACTTC.

The chain combines TRBV27 with TRBJ2-1, with 11 bases fitting TRBD2. With 4 bases clipped from V and 7 bases from J, the junction kept 12 bases outside the gene matches. This CDR3 contains 17 residues. CDR1 and CDR2 from the germline V gene are MNHEY and SMNVEV (reference sequence). DNA of the CDR3: TGTGCCAGCAGTTCCTGGACTAGCGGGTCAAGCTGGAATGAGCAGTTCTTC. Protein sequence: CASSSWTSGSSWNEQFF.

The genes are TRBV18 and TRBJ1-1; 10 bases map to TRBD1. The germline CDR1 and CDR2 sequences are KGHSH and LQKENI. V lost 4 bases to trimming and J lost 7 bases; unmatched junction nucleotides: 12. There are 16 residues in the CDR3. CDR3 coding DNA: TGTGCCAGCTCACAATATGCTCCCGGGACAGGGGTTGAAGCTTTCTTT. It yields the protein CASSQYAPGTGVEAFF.

The chain recombines TRBV2 with TRBJ1-6, with no clear D. Germline CDR1 is SNHLY and CDR2 is FYNNEI. This CDR3 has 16 residues. V lost 3 bases, J lost 0 bases, and 9 bases lay in between. The CDR3 region has the DNA TGTGCCAGCAGTGAGACGGAAAGCTCCTATAATTCACCCCTCCACTTT. Its protein is CASSETESSYNSPLHF. Looking up the rest from reference TRBV2 and TRBJ1-6 gives the full variable domain: EPEVTQTPSHQVTQMGQEVILRCVPISNHLYFYWYRQILGQKVEFLVSFYNNEISEKSEIFDDQFSVERPDGSNFTLKIRSTKLEDSAMYFCASSETESSYNSPLHFGNGTRLTVT.

This clone is a singleton in its sample. V usage is TRBV10-3 and J usage is TRBJ1-6, with D possibly TRBD1 on 5 matching bases. This CDR3 is built from 14 residues. Trimming took 4 bases from V and 5 from J, leaving 9 bases between them. Per germline, CDR1 ENHRY and CDR2 SYGVKD. CDR3 bases: TGTGCCATCAGTGGGGCAGGGAATAATTCACCCCTCCACTTT. It specifies CAISGAGNNSPLHF.

This sequence joins TRBV10-3 and TRBJ2-1, with 9 bases identical to TRBD2. The CDR3 contains 14 residues. Germline lookup yields CDR1 ENHRY and CDR2 SYGVKD. V gave up 10 bases and J gave up 4 bases; unmatched junction bases: 8. Here the CDR3 reads CATGAGGQYNEQFF. The DNA of the CDR3 is TGTGCCACCGGAGCGGGGGGCCAATACAATGAGCAGTTCTTC.

V and J are TRBV28 and TRBJ1-1, with D hard to call. Trimming pared 6 bases from V and 1 base from J, leaving 12 bases between. Germline V gene lookup returns CDR1 MDHEN and CDR2 SYDVKM. CDR3 length equals 14 residues. CDR3 DNA: TGTGCCAGCAGACAGAGGGCTGCGAACACTGAAGCTTTCTTT. Its protein is CASRQRAANTEAFF.

This sequence joins TRBV11-2 and TRBJ2-7, with 7 nucleotides matching TRBD2. V lost 2 bases and J lost 5; bases outside the gene matches: 6. Germline V gene data show CDR1 as SGHAT and CDR2 as FQNNGV. This CDR3 comprises 14 residues. CDR3 nucleotides: TGTGCCAGCAGCTTAAACTGGGGGGGGAACGAGCAGTACTTC. This sequence encodes CASSLNWGGNEQYF.